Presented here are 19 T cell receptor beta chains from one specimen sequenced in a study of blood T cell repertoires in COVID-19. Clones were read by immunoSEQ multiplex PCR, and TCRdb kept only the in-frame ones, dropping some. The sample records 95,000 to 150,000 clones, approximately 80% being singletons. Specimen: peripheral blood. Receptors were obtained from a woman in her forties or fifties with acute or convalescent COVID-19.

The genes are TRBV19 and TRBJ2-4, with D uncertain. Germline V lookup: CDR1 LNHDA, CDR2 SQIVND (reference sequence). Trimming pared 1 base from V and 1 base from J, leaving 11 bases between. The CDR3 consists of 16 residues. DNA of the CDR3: TGTGCCAGTAGTATAGGTTTTGTCGGGGCCAAAAACATTCAGTACTTC. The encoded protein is CASSIGFVGAKNIQYF.

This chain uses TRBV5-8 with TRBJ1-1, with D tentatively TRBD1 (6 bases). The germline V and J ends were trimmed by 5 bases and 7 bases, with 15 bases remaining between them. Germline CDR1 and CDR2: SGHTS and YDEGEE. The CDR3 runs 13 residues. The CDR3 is CASRPQGFNEAFF. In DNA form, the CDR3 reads TGTGCCAGCAGACCACAGGGATTTAATGAAGCTTTCTTT.

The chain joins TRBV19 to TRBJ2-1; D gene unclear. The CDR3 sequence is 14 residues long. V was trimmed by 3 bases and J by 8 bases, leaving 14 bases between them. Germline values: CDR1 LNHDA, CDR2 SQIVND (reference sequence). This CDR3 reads CASSIVRGTDEQFF. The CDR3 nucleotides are TGTGCCAGTAGTATCGTTCGAGGAACGGATGAGCAGTTCTTC.

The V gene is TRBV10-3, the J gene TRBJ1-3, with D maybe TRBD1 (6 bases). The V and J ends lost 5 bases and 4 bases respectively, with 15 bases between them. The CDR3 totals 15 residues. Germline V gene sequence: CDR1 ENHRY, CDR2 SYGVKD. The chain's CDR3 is CAISSNTGPGNTIYF. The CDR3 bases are TGTGCCATCAGTTCGAATACAGGGCCGGGAAACACCATATATTTT.

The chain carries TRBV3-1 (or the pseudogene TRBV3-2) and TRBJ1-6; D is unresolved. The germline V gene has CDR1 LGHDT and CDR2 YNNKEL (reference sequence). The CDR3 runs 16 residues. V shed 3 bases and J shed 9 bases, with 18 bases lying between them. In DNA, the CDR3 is TGTGCCAGCAGCCAGAAAGCCTCCGCTGGGCTTTCACCCCTCCACTTT. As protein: CASSQKASAGLSPLHF.

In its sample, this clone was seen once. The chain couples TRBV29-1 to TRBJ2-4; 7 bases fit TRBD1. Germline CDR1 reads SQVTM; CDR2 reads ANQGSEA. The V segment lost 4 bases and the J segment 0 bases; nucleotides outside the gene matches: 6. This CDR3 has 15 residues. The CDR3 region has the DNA TGCAGCGTTGTCCGACAGGGTTTAGCCAAAAACATTCAGTACTTC. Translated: CSVVRQGLAKNIQYF.

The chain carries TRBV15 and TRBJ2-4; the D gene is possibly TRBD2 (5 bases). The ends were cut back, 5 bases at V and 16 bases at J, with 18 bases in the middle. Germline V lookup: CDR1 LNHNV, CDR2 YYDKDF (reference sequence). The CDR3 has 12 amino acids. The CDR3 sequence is CATSVPGRSQYF. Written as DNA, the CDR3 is TGTGCCACCAGCGTTCCGGGGAGATCCCAATACTTC. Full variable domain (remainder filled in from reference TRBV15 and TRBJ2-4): DAMVIQNPRYQVTQFGKPVTLSCSQTLNHNVMYWYQQKSSQAPKLLFHYYDKDFNNEADTPDNFQSRRPNTSFCFLDIRSPGLGDTAMYLCATSVPGRSQYFGAGTRLSVL.

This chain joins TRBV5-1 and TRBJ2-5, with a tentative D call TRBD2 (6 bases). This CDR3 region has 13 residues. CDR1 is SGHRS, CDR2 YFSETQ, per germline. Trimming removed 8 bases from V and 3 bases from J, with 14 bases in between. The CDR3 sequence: CASRMSSEETQYF. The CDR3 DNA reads TGCGCCAGTAGAATGTCTAGCGAAGAGACCCAGTACTTC.

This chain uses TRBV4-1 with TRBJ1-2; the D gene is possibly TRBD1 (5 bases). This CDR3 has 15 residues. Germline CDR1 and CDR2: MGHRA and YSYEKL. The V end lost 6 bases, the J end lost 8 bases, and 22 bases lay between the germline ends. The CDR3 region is CASRETSGAPGGYTF. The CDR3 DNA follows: TGCGCCAGCAGGGAAACCAGCGGGGCCCCAGGGGGCTACACCTTC.

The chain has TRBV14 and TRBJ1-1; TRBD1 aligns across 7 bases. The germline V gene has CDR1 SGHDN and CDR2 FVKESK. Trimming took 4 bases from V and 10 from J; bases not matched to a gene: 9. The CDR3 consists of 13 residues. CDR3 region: CASSPTTGVGAFF. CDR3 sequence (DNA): TGTGCCAGCAGCCCCACTACAGGGGTTGGAGCTTTCTTT.

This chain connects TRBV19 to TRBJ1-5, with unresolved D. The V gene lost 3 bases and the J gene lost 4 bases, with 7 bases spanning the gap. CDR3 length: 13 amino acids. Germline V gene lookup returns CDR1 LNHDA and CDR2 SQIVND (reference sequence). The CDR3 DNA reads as TGTGCCAGTAGTATGAGAGAGAATCAGCCCCAGCATTTT. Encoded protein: CASSMRENQPQHF.

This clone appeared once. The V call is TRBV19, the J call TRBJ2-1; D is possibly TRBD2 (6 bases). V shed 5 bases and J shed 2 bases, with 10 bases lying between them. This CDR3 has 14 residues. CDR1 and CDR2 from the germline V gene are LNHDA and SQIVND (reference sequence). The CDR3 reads CASSWGEAYNEQFF. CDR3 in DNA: TGTGCCAGTAGTTGGGGGGAGGCCTACAATGAGCAGTTCTTC.

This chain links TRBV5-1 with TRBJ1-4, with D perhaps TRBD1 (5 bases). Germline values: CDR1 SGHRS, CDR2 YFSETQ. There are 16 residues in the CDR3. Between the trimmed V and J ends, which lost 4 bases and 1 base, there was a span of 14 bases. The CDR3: CASSPLVGGTNEKLFF. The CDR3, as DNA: TGCGCCAGCAGCCCCCTTGTGGGGGGAACTAATGAAAAACTGTTTTTT.

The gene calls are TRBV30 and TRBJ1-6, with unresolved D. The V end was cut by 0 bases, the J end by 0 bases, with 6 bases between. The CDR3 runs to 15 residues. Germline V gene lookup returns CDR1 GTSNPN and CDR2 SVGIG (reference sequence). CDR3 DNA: TGTGCCTGGAGTGTCACCAGCTCCTATAATTCACCCCTCCACTTT. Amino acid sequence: CAWSVTSSYNSPLHF. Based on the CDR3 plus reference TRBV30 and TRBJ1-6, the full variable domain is SQTIHQWPATLVQPVGSPLSLECTVEGTSNPNLYWYRQAAGRGLQLLFYSVGIGQISSEVPQNLSASRPQDRQFILSSKKLLLSDSGFYLCAWSVTSSYNSPLHFGNGTRLTVT.

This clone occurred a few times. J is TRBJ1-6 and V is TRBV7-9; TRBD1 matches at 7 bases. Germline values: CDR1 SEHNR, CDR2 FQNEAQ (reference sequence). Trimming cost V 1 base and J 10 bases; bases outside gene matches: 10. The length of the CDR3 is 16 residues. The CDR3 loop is CASSLVGAGGRSPLHF. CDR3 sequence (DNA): TGTGCCAGCAGCTTAGTGGGAGCAGGGGGAAGGTCACCCCTCCACTTT.

Written as DNA, the CDR3 is TGTGCCAGCTCCCCGCTACAGGGGGACTCACCCCTCCACTTT. Translation: CASSPLQGDSPLHF. V gene TRBV18 combines with J gene TRBJ1-6, with TRBD1 matching 8 bases. This CDR3 region has 14 residues. Trimming removed 6 bases from V and 10 bases from J; junction bases left unmatched: 8. Germline loops: CDR1 KGHSH, CDR2 LQKENI.

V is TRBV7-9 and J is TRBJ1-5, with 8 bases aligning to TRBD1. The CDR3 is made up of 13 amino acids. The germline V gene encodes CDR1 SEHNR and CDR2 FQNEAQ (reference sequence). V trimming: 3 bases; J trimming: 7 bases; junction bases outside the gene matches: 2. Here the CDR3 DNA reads TGTGCCAGCAGCTTTCAGGGGGCACAGCCCCAGCATTTT. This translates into CASSFQGAQPQHF.

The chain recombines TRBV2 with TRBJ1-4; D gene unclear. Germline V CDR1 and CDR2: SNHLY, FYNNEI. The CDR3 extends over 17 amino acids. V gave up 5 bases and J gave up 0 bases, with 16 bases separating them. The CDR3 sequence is CASSFDPPRATNEKLFF. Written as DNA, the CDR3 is TGTGCCAGCAGTTTCGACCCTCCTCGGGCAACTAATGAAAAACTGTTTTTT.

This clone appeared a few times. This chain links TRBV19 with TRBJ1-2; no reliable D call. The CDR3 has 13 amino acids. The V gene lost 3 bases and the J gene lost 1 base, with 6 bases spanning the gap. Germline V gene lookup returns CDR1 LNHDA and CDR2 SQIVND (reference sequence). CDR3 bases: TGTGCCAGTAGTATGAGTGATAACTATGGCTACACCTTC. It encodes CASSMSDNYGYTF.